The table lists the clone carrying this T cell receptor beta chain with a count of one. Compared with germline, one end of the junction differs, possibly owing to a read error. One entry per CDR3 protein results from TCRdb running MiXCR on the PCR reads. The data show about 7,000 distinct CDR3 sequences, with about a third seen just once and 13% to 15% held by the top ten. This sample is part of a study of esophageal squamous cell carcinoma under preoperative chemotherapy. Across the whole study: Both tumor-infiltrating lymphocytes and peripheral blood T cells had their TCR repertoires profiled.

This CDR3 region has 13 residues. Germline-derived CDR1 and CDR2 are MNHEY and SMNVEV (reference sequence). Time point reported: before preoperative PTX-NDP chemotherapy. Before surgery, patients were given preoperative paclitaxel-nedaplatin chemotherapy. This sequence was found in a human donor with esophageal squamous cell carcinoma. The donor label of this sample is uncertain. V usage is TRBV27 and J usage is TRBJ2-5; 7 bases line up with TRBD1. This sample was gathered from a patient given preoperative chemotherapy. CDR3 nucleotides: TGTGGCAGCAGTTTGGGACAGCAAGAGACGCAGTGCTTC. Protein: CGSSLGQQETQCF.